This TCR beta chain came from a study of blood T cell repertoires in COVID-19. About the study: Collection of acute and convalescent COVID-19 samples took place in the United States, Italy and Spain.

Original data processing: Nucleated cell counts were estimated from reference gene primer amplification. Clones were sequenced by immunoSEQ multiplex PCR, and TCRdb holds only the in-frame ones, with some missing. V, J and clone size derive from that table, while D and trimming were established from the DNA sequence. The data hold about 120,000 clones, with around 90% observed a single time. This CDR3 is built from 17 residues. After removal of 2 bases from V and 2 bases from J, the junction contained 10 bases not matched to a gene. Germline CDR1 reads WNHNN; CDR2 reads SYGVQD (reference sequence). Material for sequencing was peripheral blood. The chain recombines TRBV10-1 with TRBJ2-7, with TRBD1 identical over 9 bases. This TCR came from a woman aged 60-70 years with COVID-19, enrolled during active disease. Written as DNA, the CDR3 is TGCGCCAGCAGTGAGCTAGTTAACCGGGACAGGGCCTACGAGCAGTACTTC. Translated, it gives CASSELVNRDRAYEQYF.